The rows below give T cell receptor beta chains drawn from one sample of a study of T cell responses to AZD1222 COVID-19 vaccine. The assay was immunoSEQ multiplex PCR, and TCRdb's table has in-frame clones only and misses some. The sample lists around 75,000 clones; approximately 89% were seen once. The sample here was peripheral blood, taken 28 days after the second dose of the MenACWY control vaccine. These receptors all stem from an adult who received the MenACWY meningococcal vaccine as a control. The CDR3 runs from the conserved cysteine through the conserved F or W. A D gene is named only where the DNA matches it firmly. Clone size is stated in some rows and not others, as once, few, many or a class when expanded.

>15|TRBV5-4|TRBJ2-5|TRBD1|-
TGTGCCAGCAGCCAAGCCGGGACAGGGAAAGAGACCCAGTACTTC
CASSQAGTGKETQYF
>14|TRBV15|TRBJ2-2|-|-
TGTGCCACCACCCTCAGGGTTAACACCGGGGAGCTGTTTTTT
CATTLRVNTGELFF
>14|TRBV5-1|TRBJ1-1|-|-
TGCGCCAGCAGCTTGGCGGGAGGTTCCACTGAAGCTTTCTTT
CASSLAGGSTEAFF
>19|TRBV2|TRBJ2-3|TRBD1|-
TGTGCCAGCAGAGATCTAGACTTGGGACAGGGGGATGATGGAGATACGCAGTATTTT
CASRDLDLGQGDDGDTQYF
>13|TRBV2|TRBJ1-5|-|-
TGTGCCAGCAGTGGGGGAGTTGATCAGCCCCAGCATTTT
CASSGGVDQPQHF
>14|TRBV5-1|TRBJ1-3|-|-
TGCGCCAGCAGCTTGAGCGGGTCTGGAAACACCATATATTTT
CASSLSGSGNTIYF
>14|TRBV9|TRBJ1-3|-|-
TGTGCCAGCAGCGTAGATCCTGGAGGAAACACCATATATTTT
CASSVDPGGNTIYF
>14|TRBV4-3|TRBJ1-4|-|-
TGCGCCAGCAGCCCTGGCTGGGGGTTAGGAAAACTGTTTTTT
CASSPGWGLGKLFF
>13|TRBV9|TRBJ1-5|-|-
TGTGCCAGCAGCGAGGGGACTAATCAGCCCCAGCATTTT
CASSEGTNQPQHF
>17|TRBV18|TRBJ2-6|TRBD1|-
TGTGCCAGCTCACCGGGACAGGGGGCCTCTGGGGCCAACGTCCTGACTTTC
CASSPGQGASGANVLTF
>11|TRBV30|TRBJ2-7|-|-
TGTGCCTGGAGTAAACACTACGAGCAGTACTTC
CAWSKHYEQYF
>17|TRBV27|TRBJ2-1|-|-
TGTGCCAGCAGTTCCCGACGGGCATCGGGCTTTTACAATGAGCAGTTCTTC
CASSSRRASGFYNEQFF
>13|TRBV6-5|TRBJ2-7|-|few
TGTGCCAGCAGTTTGACATTCGACTACGAGCAGTACTTC
CASSLTFDYEQYF
>16|TRBV21-1|TRBJ2-5|-|-
TGTGCCAGCAGCCCCGACCAACCAGGATTTGGTGAGACCCAGTACTTC
CASSPDQPGFGETQYF
>16|TRBV18|TRBJ2-1|TRBD2|-
TGTGCCAGCTCAGAGAAGCGGGAGGAGCCTTGGGATGAGCAGTTCTTC
CASSEKREEPWDEQFF
>16|TRBV19|TRBJ2-2|TRBD2|many
TGTGCCAGCAGTCAGGGACTAGCGGGGGGTCCCGGGGAGCTGTTTTTT
CASSQGLAGGPGELFF
>16|TRBV4-3|TRBJ2-1|-|-
TGCGCCAGCAGCCAGTCTGGGGGGGCGTTCAGCGATGAGCAGTTCTTC
CASSQSGGAFSDEQFF
>13|TRBV11-3|TRBJ2-5|-|-
TGTGCCAGCAGTATGCTCGGGGAAGAGACCCAGTACTTC
CASSMLGEETQYF
>15|TRBV6-1|TRBJ1-2|TRBD1|-
TGTGCCAGCAGTGAAGGGTCAGGGGGGTACTATGGCTACACCTTC
CASSEGSGGYYGYTF
>14|TRBV14|TRBJ1-2|-|-
TGTGCCAGCAGCCAAGCCGGGCGGGGGCTGAGCTACACCTTC
CASSQAGRGLSYTF
>14|TRBV6-5|TRBJ2-1|-|-
TGTGCCAGCGCCATCGGGGGTTTGGGCAATGAGCAGTTCTTC
CASAIGGLGNEQFF
>16|TRBV4-1|TRBJ2-1|TRBD2|-
TGCGCCAGCAGCCAAGATCCTGGCGGGGGACGTAATGAGCAGTTCTTC
CASSQDPGGGRNEQFF
>19|TRBV28|TRBJ1-3|TRBD1|-
TGTGCCAGCAGCGATCGGGACAGGGGCATCCCGTTCTCTGGAAACACCATATATTTT
CASSDRDRGIPFSGNTIYF
>18|TRBV7-2|TRBJ2-5|TRBD2|-
TGTGCCAGCAGCTCCGCCCAGGCGGGGGGTAGTTTAGGGGAGACCCAGTACTTC
CASSSAQAGGSLGETQYF
>15|TRBV19|TRBJ2-5|TRBD1|-
TGTGCCAGTAGTCCTGACAGGGGCGAAGTGGAGACCCAGTACTTC
CASSPDRGEVETQYF
>18|TRBV3-1/TRBV3-2|TRBJ2-6|TRBD1|-
TGTGCCAGCAGCCGCCGGGACAGCGGAGTGAGCGGGGCCAACGTCCTGACTTTC
CASSRRDSGVSGANVLTF